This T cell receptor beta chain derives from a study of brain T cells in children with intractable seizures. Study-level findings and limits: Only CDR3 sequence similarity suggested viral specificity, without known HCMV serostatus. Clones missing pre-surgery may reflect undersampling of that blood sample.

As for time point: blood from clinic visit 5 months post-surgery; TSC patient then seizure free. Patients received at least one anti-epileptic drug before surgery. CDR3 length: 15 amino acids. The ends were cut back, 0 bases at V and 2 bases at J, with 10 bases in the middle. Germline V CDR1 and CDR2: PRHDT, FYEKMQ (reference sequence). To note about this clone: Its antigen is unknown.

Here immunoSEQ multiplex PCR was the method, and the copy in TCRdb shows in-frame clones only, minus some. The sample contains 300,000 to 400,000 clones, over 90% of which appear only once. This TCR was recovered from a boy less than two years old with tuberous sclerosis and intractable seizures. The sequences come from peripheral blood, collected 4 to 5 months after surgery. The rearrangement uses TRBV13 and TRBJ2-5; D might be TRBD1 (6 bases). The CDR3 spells CASSLGQGLQETQYF. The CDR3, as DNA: TGTGCCAGCAGCTTAGGTCAGGGGCTACAAGAGACCCAGTACTTC.